Detailed here is one T cell receptor (beta chain). Profiling relied on immunoSEQ multiplex PCR, and the TCRdb table lists in-frame clones only, not all of them. The sample includes 45,000 or so clones, 75% to 90% of them seen just once. This CDR3 spans 14 amino acids. The trim removed 3 bases at V and 7 bases at J, leaving 3 bases unmatched. The germline gives CDR1 PRHDT, CDR2 FYEKMQ (reference sequence). This sample stems from a study of OX40 agonist ivuxolimab in advanced cancers. The rearrangement uses TRBV13 and TRBJ1-2; TRBD1 agrees at 12 bases. This TCR came from an adult with an advanced solid tumor such as melanoma, head and neck, liver or kidney cancer. The source material was CD4+ or CD8+ T cells sorted from blood, sampled in a trial of the OX40 agonist ivuxolimab. This CDR3 is CASSLGQGAGGYTF. CDR3 nucleotide sequence: TGTGCCAGCAGCTTGGGACAGGGGGCTGGTGGCTACACCTTC.